This T cell receptor (beta chain) was sequenced during a study of T cell changes during pregnancy in multiple sclerosis. Germline-derived CDR1 and CDR2 are MNHEY and SMNVEV (reference sequence). The ends were cut back, 8 bases at V and 3 bases at J, with 25 bases in the middle. The CDR3 has 17 residues. Clones were read by immunoSEQ multiplex PCR, and TCRdb kept only the in-frame ones, dropping some. The sample holds about 52,000 clones, approximately 92% seen once. The TCR sequence derives from a female donor with multiple sclerosis, enrolled in a pregnancy study. The rearrangement uses TRBV27 and TRBJ1-2; D possibly corresponds to TRBD1 (5 bases). The sequencing used CD4+ T cells from peripheral blood mononuclear cells, collected in the third trimester of pregnancy. The chain's CDR3 is CASSLRAGTGGDYGYTF. In DNA form, the CDR3 reads TGTGCCAGCTCCCTTAGGGCCGGGACGGGCGGGGACTATGGCTACACCTTC.